This T cell receptor beta chain was captured in a study of blood T cell repertoires in COVID-19. About the research overall: Donors in the United States, Italy and Spain gave samples during acute or convalescent COVID-19. PBMCs, B-cell-depleted T cells, or T cells were the source of the cDNA or gDNA that made up the material.

Between the trimmed V and J ends, which lost 5 bases and 6 bases, there was a span of 7 bases. CDR3 size: 11 residues. Concerning this clone: This specimen includes other DNA sequences encoding the same CDR3.

Authors' analysis steps: Reference gene primer amplification yielded estimated nucleated cell counts. Method: immunoSEQ multiplex PCR; TCRdb's copy keeps in-frame clones and lacks some. V, J and clone size were drawn from that table, and D and trimming were deduced from the DNA. In the table there are about 150,000 clones, 70% to 85% of which are singletons. Sample: peripheral blood. The J gene is TRBJ1-1, the V gene TRBV12-3 or TRBV12-4, with D tentatively TRBD1 (6 bases). The source of this sequence is a woman between 55 and 75 years old with acute or convalescent COVID-19. The CDR3 protein is CASSRTAEAFF. The CDR3, as DNA: TGTGCCAGCAGTCGGACAGCTGAAGCTTTCTTT.